These 4 T cell receptor beta chains were all obtained from the same sample, sequenced in a study of T cells in localized non-small cell lung cancer. Produced via immunoSEQ multiplex PCR; TCRdb's table is partial and in-frame only. The sample lists around 25,000 clones, 80% to 95% seen once, with roughly 15% in the top ten. The sequencing used peripheral blood, collected before any cancer treatment. Receptor source: a man aged 35 to 69 with stage III squamous cell lung carcinoma.

This sequence joins TRBV20-1 and TRBJ2-5, with unresolved D. Per the germline V gene, CDR1 is DFQATT and CDR2 is SNEGSKA (reference sequence). The CDR3 is made up of 11 amino acids. V was cut by 3 bases and J by 5 bases, with 7 bases left in between. Written as DNA, the CDR3 is TGCAGTGCTAGGTTCACGGAGACCCAGTACTTC. Its protein product is CSARFTETQYF.

This chain links TRBV10-3 with TRBJ2-7, with D hard to call. The V end lost 2 bases, the J end lost 5 bases, and 13 bases lay between the germline ends. This CDR3 spans 14 amino acids. The germline V gene has CDR1 ENHRY and CDR2 SYGVKD. The CDR3 is CAISEVAGSDEQYF. The CDR3 DNA sequence: TGTGCCATCAGTGAGGTGGCAGGTTCGGACGAGCAGTACTTC.

In its sample, this clone was seen a few times. V and J are TRBV28 and TRBJ2-1, with 12 positions matching TRBD2. From germline, CDR1 is MDHEN and CDR2 SYDVKM. The CDR3 is made up of 15 amino acids. The V segment lost 8 bases and the J segment 5 bases; nucleotides outside the gene matches: 7. CDR3 DNA sequence: TGTGCCAGCTGCCTTCTAGCGGGAGGGAACAATGAGCAGTTCTTC. Its translation is CASCLLAGGNNEQFF.

The chain recombines TRBV4-2 with TRBJ2-3; D possibly corresponds to TRBD1 (5 bases). V gave up 0 bases and J gave up 0 bases, with 13 bases separating them. CDR1 LGHNA and CDR2 YNFKEQ come from the germline V gene. The CDR3 contains 17 residues. CDR3 sequence reads: CASSQDVRGLSTDTQYF. The CDR3 DNA reads TGTGCCAGCAGCCAAGATGTAAGGGGCCTGAGCACAGATACGCAGTATTTT.